These 22 T cell receptor beta chains came from one sample sequenced in a study of molecular identifiers for immune sequencing clone quantification. In TCRdb, the PCR reads were re-called with MiXCR into one record per CDR3 protein. The repertoire includes 400,000 to 600,000 distinct CDR3 sequences, under 30% of them detected once, and 0.76% sits in the top ten. The sequencing input was naive CD8+ T cells from blood, with Jurkat cell RNA spiked in. Described subset: FACS-sorted CD8+CD4-CCR7+CD45RA+ naive T cells. These receptors originate from a human donor in good health. Some libraries in this study had Jurkat cell RNA spiked in.

This clonotype occurred many times. The chain recombines TRBV6-6 with TRBJ2-2; 11 positions match TRBD2. The V and J ends lost 6 bases and 5 bases, in that order; junction bases with no gene match: 11. CDR1 is MNHNY, CDR2 SVGAGI, per germline (reference sequence). This CDR3 is built from 17 residues. The CDR3 here is CASSLNPGLAETGELFF. DNA of the CDR3: TGTGCCAGCAGCCTAAACCCGGGACTAGCGGAGACCGGGGAGCTGTTTTTT.

The V call is TRBV28, the J call TRBJ1-1; D is possibly TRBD1 (5 bases). The germline V and J ends were trimmed by 4 bases and 1 base, with 13 bases remaining between them. The CDR3 totals 15 residues. Germline-derived CDR1 and CDR2 are MDHEN and SYDVKM. DNA of the CDR3: TGTGCCAGCAGTTCGATCAGGGCCTCGAACACTGAAGCTTTCTTT. Residues: CASSSIRASNTEAFF.

A few counts support this clonotype. V gene TRBV11-3 combines with J gene TRBJ1-6; D is unclear. Germline CDR1 is SGHNT and CDR2 is YENEEA. Trimming cost V 1 base and J 6 bases, with 4 bases left between them. The CDR3 totals 13 residues. The CDR3 DNA is TGTGCCAGCAGCTTAGTGGCTAATTCACCCCTCCACTTT. Translation: CASSLVANSPLHF.

With regard to this clonotype: With a much larger clone just one base away, this may be a read error. The chain joins TRBV11-2 to TRBJ2-1; perhaps TRBD1 as D (6 bases). From germline, CDR1 is SGHAT and CDR2 FQNNGV. Deletions cut 4 bases from V and 12 bases from J, with 13 bases between. The CDR3 contains 12 residues. CDR3 in amino acids: CASSSGADAQFF. In nucleotides, the CDR3 is TGTGCCAGCAGCTCAGGGGCAGATGCGCAGTTCTTC. The full variable domain, completed using reference TRBV11-2 and TRBJ2-1, is EAGVAQSPRYKIIEKRQSVAFWCNPISGHATLYWYQQILGQGPKLLIQFQNNGVVDDSQLPKDRFSAERLKGVDSTLKIQPAKLEDSAVYLCASSSGADAQFFGPGTRLTVL.

The V gene is TRBV7-2, the J gene TRBJ2-5; D tentatively fits TRBD1 or TRBD2 (5 bases each). CDR3 length: 14 residues. Germline V CDR1 and CDR2: SGHTA, FQGNSA. V was clipped by 5 bases and J by 4 bases, with 14 bases between them. Here the CDR3 DNA reads TGTGCCAGCAGCCCCACGTGGGGGATAGAGACCCAGTACTTC. Amino acids: CASSPTWGIETQYF.

Note on this clonotype: An end of the junction differs from the germline gene, which may be a read error. The chain is built from TRBV11-2 and TRBJ2-1, with 10 bases matching TRBD2. The V gene's germline CDR1 is SGHAT and CDR2 FQNNGV. The CDR3 has 16 residues. CDR3 region: CASRPTGTSANNEQSF. The CDR3 DNA is TGTGCCAGCAGACCCACCGGGACTAGCGCTAACAATGAGCAGTCCTTC.

At least ten counts were recorded for this clonotype. J is TRBJ2-7 and V is TRBV6-6; a possible D gene is TRBD1 (6 bases). The CDR3 sequence is 13 residues long. Trimming took 0 bases from V and 5 from J, leaving 8 bases between them. Germline CDR1 is MNHNY and CDR2 is SVGAGI (reference sequence). The CDR3 DNA follows: TGTGCCAGCAGTTACTCAAGGACAGACGAGCAGTACTTC. Residues: CASSYSRTDEQYF.

The V gene is TRBV7-9, the J gene TRBJ1-1; tentative D call: TRBD1 (5 bases). The germline gives CDR1 SEHNR, CDR2 FQNEAQ (reference sequence). The CDR3 is made up of 14 amino acids. Between the trimmed V and J ends, which lost 0 bases and 6 bases, there was a span of 11 bases. Here the CDR3 DNA reads TGTGCCAGCAGCTTAGCGCCAGGGATCGCTGAAGCTTTCTTT. Translation: CASSLAPGIAEAFF.

As concerns this clonotype: A clone one base away is much larger, so this may be a read error. V and J are TRBV4-3 and TRBJ1-5, with D unresolved. In germline, CDR1 is LGHNA, CDR2 YSLEER. There are 16 residues in the CDR3. Trimming pared 1 base from V and 0 bases from J, leaving 10 bases between. The chain's CDR3 is CASSQGKGRSNQPQHF. As DNA, the CDR3 is TGCGCCAGCAGCCAAGGTAAAGGGCGTAGCAATCAGCCCCAGCATTTT.

This clonotype was counted a few times. V and J are TRBV7-3 and TRBJ1-2; no clear D. CDR3 length: 13 amino acids. Trimming took 5 bases from V and 7 from J, leaving 14 bases between them. Germline CDR1 and CDR2: SGHTA and FQGTGA. The CDR3 DNA is TGTGCCAGCAGCCCCCAATCTTCCGTTGGCTACACCTTC. As protein: CASSPQSSVGYTF.

This clonotype was detected many times. The DNA of the CDR3 is TGTGCCAGCAGCCCAGTGGAAGGCCGCGTGTATACGCAGTATTTT. The encoded protein is CASSPVEGRVYTQYF. The chain links TRBV27 to TRBJ2-3; D unresolved. This CDR3 region has 15 residues. The V end was cut by 6 bases, the J end by 7 bases, with 20 bases between. Germline values: CDR1 MNHEY, CDR2 SMNVEV (reference sequence).

The V and J genes are TRBV3-1 and TRBJ2-3, with a possible D match to TRBD2 (6 bases). The CDR3 consists of 18 residues. Trimming stripped 0 bases from V and 10 bases from J, with 26 bases between. Germline CDR1 LGHDT, CDR2 YNNKEL (reference sequence). CDR3 in amino acids: CASSQEDPPGLLLAAQYF. The DNA of the CDR3 is TGTGCCAGCAGCCAAGAAGACCCCCCGGGACTGCTTCTTGCCGCGCAGTATTTT.

V gene TRBV7-9 combines with J gene TRBJ2-7, with 7 bases that match TRBD1. This CDR3 is built from 14 residues. The V gene's germline CDR1 is SEHNR and CDR2 FQNEAQ (reference sequence). V dropped 4 bases and J dropped 1; count of bases not matched to a gene: 4. CDR3: CASSSGQASYEQYF. The CDR3 nucleotides read TGTGCCAGCAGCTCAGGACAGGCGTCCTACGAGCAGTACTTC.

A note on this clonotype: A read error may be the cause here, since a much bigger clone is one base away. V is TRBV4-3 and J is TRBJ2-6, with 12 bases matching TRBD2. Per the germline V gene, CDR1 is LGHNA and CDR2 is YSLEER. Trimming cost V 0 bases and J 3 bases; bases outside gene matches: 6. The CDR3 loop spans 19 amino acids. The CDR3 DNA reads as TGCGCCAGCAGCCAAGATCGAGGACTAGCGGGAATTGGGGCCAACGTCCTGACTTTC. Translating gives CASSQDRGLAGIGANVLTF.

As regards this clonotype: With a much larger clone just one base away, this may be a read error. The rearrangement links TRBV4-3 to TRBJ2-3; TRBD2 aligns across 8 bases. Germline lookup yields CDR1 LGHNA and CDR2 YSLEER. This CDR3 comprises 17 residues. CDR3 DNA: TGCGCCAGCAGGCAAGATTGGGCTAGCGGGTACACAGATACGCAGTATTTT. Its protein product is CASRQDWASGYTDTQYF.

This clonotype was seen a handful of times. V usage is TRBV7-9 and J usage is TRBJ2-7; the match to TRBD2 covers 11 bases. The CDR3 is made up of 16 amino acids. J was trimmed by 6 bases and V by 1 base; bases with no gene match: 8. Germline loops: CDR1 SEHNR, CDR2 FQNEAQ (reference sequence). CDR3 protein: CASSLGGLAGGAEQYF. The CDR3, as DNA: TGTGCCAGCAGCTTAGGAGGACTAGCGGGCGGGGCCGAGCAGTACTTC.

This clonotype was picked up a small number of times. The chain couples TRBV7-9 to TRBJ1-1, with D possibly TRBD1 on 5 matching bases. In germline, CDR1 is SEHNR, CDR2 FQNEAQ (reference sequence). The CDR3 length is 16 residues. The V gene lost 4 bases and the J gene lost 0 bases, with 15 bases spanning the gap. The CDR3 here is CASSSSHRSMNTEAFF. In DNA, the CDR3 is TGTGCCAGCAGCTCGTCCCACAGGAGCATGAACACTGAAGCTTTCTTT.

This clonotype has only a few counts. The rearrangement joins TRBV7-9 to TRBJ2-5; D is tentatively TRBD1 or TRBD2 (5 bases each). Germline-derived CDR1 and CDR2 are SEHNR and FQNEAQ (reference sequence). Between the trimmed V and J ends, which lost 5 bases and 4 bases, there was a span of 17 bases. The length of the CDR3 is 15 residues. DNA of the CDR3: TGTGCCAGCAGCCAACTCGGACAAGGGACAGAGACCCAGTACTTC. Amino acids: CASSQLGQGTETQYF.

The sample holds a few counts of this clonotype. The rearrangement uses TRBV4-1 and TRBJ2-2, with D maybe TRBD2 (6 bases). Trimming took 2 bases from V and 3 from J, leaving 13 bases between them. Per the germline V gene, CDR1 is MGHRA and CDR2 is YSYEKL. This CDR3 has 16 residues. In nucleotides, the CDR3 is TGCGCCAGCAGCCAACGTACGGGACTCGACACCGGGGAGCTGTTTTTT. This codes for CASSQRTGLDTGELFF.

There are a few counts of this clonotype. The chain uses TRBV30 and TRBJ2-1; possibly TRBD2 for D (6 bases). Germline V lookup: CDR1 GTSNPN, CDR2 SVGIG (reference sequence). Between the trimmed V and J ends, which lost 1 base and 6 bases, there was a span of 10 bases. The CDR3 totals 13 residues. The CDR3 DNA follows: TGTGCCTGGAGTGCGATGGGGGGCAATGAGCAGTTCTTC. Its translation is CAWSAMGGNEQFF.

This clonotype was detected ten times or more. The genes are TRBV5-4 and TRBJ2-3; D is possibly TRBD1 (5 bases). CDR1 and CDR2 (germline): SGHNT, YYREEE (reference sequence). V lost 2 bases and J 3 bases, leaving 10 bases between the germline ends. This CDR3 contains 14 residues. CDR3 sequence: CASSFKGATDTQYF. As DNA, the CDR3 is TGTGCCAGCAGCTTCAAAGGGGCAACAGATACGCAGTATTTT.

The chain combines TRBV19 with TRBJ2-1; 11 nucleotides agree with TRBD1. The CDR3 length is 17 residues. J was trimmed by 7 bases and V by 5 bases; bases with no gene match: 13. The V gene's germline CDR1 is LNHDA and CDR2 SQIVND (reference sequence). The CDR3 protein is CASSLRMGQGVWNEQFF. CDR3 sequence (DNA): TGTGCCAGTAGTCTACGGATGGGACAGGGGGTTTGGAATGAGCAGTTCTTC.